This T cell receptor beta chain was sequenced in a study of spatial heterogeneity in lung cancer. One entry per CDR3 protein results from TCRdb running MiXCR on the 5' RACE reads. The table lists 10,000 to 15,000 distinct CDR3 sequences, under 5% of them singletons. Regarding time point: sample taken at primary tumor resection. Frozen PBMC, nontumor lung or tumor provided whole RNA, which was sequenced unsorted. The V gene's germline CDR1 is SEHNR and CDR2 FQNEAQ (reference sequence). The CDR3 is 16 residues long. Trimming removed 1 base from V and 7 bases from J; junction bases left unmatched: 3. This clonotype appeared many times. This beta chain lies outside the target of a library built for alpha chains; its clone size means little.

The rearrangement uses TRBV7-9 and TRBJ2-1; the match to TRBD2 covers 14 bases. The clonotype was recovered from a male donor with early-stage non-small cell lung cancer. The sequenced sample was PBMCs, obtained at surgery. The CDR3 coding sequence is TGTGCCAGCAGCTTAGGTGGGACTAGCGGGAGAAATGAGCAGTTCTTC. Encoded protein: CASSLGGTSGRNEQFF.